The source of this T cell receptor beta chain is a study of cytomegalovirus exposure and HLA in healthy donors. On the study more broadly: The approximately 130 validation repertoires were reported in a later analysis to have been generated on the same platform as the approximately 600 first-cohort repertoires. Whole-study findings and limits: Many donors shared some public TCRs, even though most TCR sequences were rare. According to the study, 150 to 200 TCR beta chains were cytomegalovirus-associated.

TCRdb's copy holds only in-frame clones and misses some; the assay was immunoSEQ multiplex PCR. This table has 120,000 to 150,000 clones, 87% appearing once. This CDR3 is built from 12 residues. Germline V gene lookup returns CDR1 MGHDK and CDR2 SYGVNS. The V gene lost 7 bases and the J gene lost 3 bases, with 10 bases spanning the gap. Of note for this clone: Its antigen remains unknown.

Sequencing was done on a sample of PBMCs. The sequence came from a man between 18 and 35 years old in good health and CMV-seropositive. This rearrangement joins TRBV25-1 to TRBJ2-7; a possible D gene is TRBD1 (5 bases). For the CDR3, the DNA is TGTGCCAGCACTACAGGCGTCTACGAGCAGTACTTC. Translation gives CASTTGVYEQYF.